Below, 20 T cell receptor beta chains from the same sample are listed, as sequenced in a study of Ad26.COV2.S vaccination and SARS-CoV-2 variants (dated by TCRdb to about 2021). The sample's treatment or condition label, in plain terms: roughly 20 received Ad26.COV2.S at low or high dose, single or two shots; about 5 received placebo; per-sample allocation not given. Repertoires of vaccine and placebo recipients were sequenced from samples taken on day 63 after the first injection. Libraries came from the immunoSEQ multiplex PCR assay. TCRdb carries this immuneACCESS record with in-frame sequences only. Its versions omit some clonotypes, under half of them owing to an unresolved V gene in the studies checked, with the rest unexplained. Counted in this sample were 400,000 to 450,000 clones; about 90% of them appeared once. The ten most abundant clones make up about 4.1% of the sample. The starting material was peripheral blood, obtained in a trial of Ad26.COV2.S vaccine versus placebo. The receptor set was obtained from a person between 18 and 65 years old who received the Ad26.COV2.S COVID-19 vaccine or a placebo.

This rearrangement joins TRBV5-5 to TRBJ2-5; D is possibly TRBD1 or TRBD2 (5 bases each). The ends were cut back, 0 bases at V and 5 bases at J, with 11 bases in the middle. CDR1 SGHKS and CDR2 YYEKEE come from the germline V gene (reference sequence). The length of the CDR3 is 14 residues. The CDR3 here is CASSLEVREETQYF. CDR3 DNA sequence: TGTGCCAGCAGCTTGGAGGTCAGGGAGGAGACCCAGTACTTC.

The chain links TRBV18 to TRBJ2-1; TRBD1 matches at 9 bases. The J segment lost 9 bases and the V segment lost 0 bases, leaving 6 bases of the junction unmatched. Per germline, CDR1 KGHSH and CDR2 LQKENI. This CDR3 has 15 amino acids. The CDR3 sequence is CASSPPGQGFSEQFF. The DNA of the CDR3 is TGTGCCAGCTCACCACCGGGACAGGGTTTTAGTGAGCAGTTCTTC.

V and J are TRBV28 and TRBJ1-5; TRBD1 agrees at 8 bases. V lost 2 bases, J lost 5 bases, and 8 bases stayed unmatched. From germline, CDR1 is MDHEN and CDR2 SYDVKM. This CDR3 contains 16 residues. The CDR3 bases are TGTGCCAGCAGTTTAAACGCCGGGACAGGATATCAGCCCCAGCATTTT. It codes for CASSLNAGTGYQPQHF.

The chain uses TRBV6-2 or TRBV6-3 and TRBJ2-6; the D is unclear. Germline assignment: CDR1 MNHEY and CDR2 SVGEGT. The ends were cut back, 1 base at V and 0 bases at J, with 1 base in the middle. This CDR3 region has 14 residues. CDR3 nucleotide sequence: TGTGCCAGCAGTTACTACTCTGGGGCCAACGTCCTGACTTTC. It yields the protein CASSYYSGANVLTF.

The chain combines TRBV4-2 with TRBJ2-3, with 7 bases identical to TRBD2. V trimming: 3 bases; J trimming: 3 bases; junction bases outside the gene matches: 12. Per the germline V gene, CDR1 is LGHNA and CDR2 is YNFKEQ. The CDR3 totals 17 residues. DNA of the CDR3: TGTGCCAGCAGCCAGACAAGCTCGTGGGGGGGGACAGATACGCAGTATTTT. The encoded protein is CASSQTSSWGGTDTQYF.

The V and J genes are TRBV19 and TRBJ1-1, with a possible D match to TRBD1 (5 bases). Trimming removed 3 bases at V and 0 bases at J, with 8 bases between. The germline CDR1 and CDR2 sequences are LNHDA and SQIVND (reference sequence). This CDR3 is 14 amino acids long. The CDR3 region is CASSMQGLNTEAFF. The CDR3 region has the DNA TGTGCCAGTAGTATGCAGGGCCTGAACACTGAAGCTTTCTTT.

The CDR3 loop is CASSKGQGVEQYF. The CDR3, as DNA: TGTGCCAGCAGCAAAGGGCAGGGGGTTGAGCAGTACTTC. The V call is TRBV13, the J call TRBJ2-7; 7 bases line up with TRBD1. V lost 5 bases and J lost 7; bases outside the gene matches: 8. The CDR3 is 13 amino acids. Germline assignment: CDR1 PRHDT and CDR2 FYEKMQ (reference sequence).

The chain links TRBV5-4 to TRBJ1-2; D ambiguous. Trimming removed 5 bases at V and 4 bases at J, with 21 bases between. Germline assignment: CDR1 SGHNT and CDR2 YYREEE (reference sequence). There are 16 residues in the CDR3. The CDR3, as DNA: TGTGCCAGCAGGGCTCTTGGATCGACCTCGGGCTATGGCTACACCTTC. Residues: CASRALGSTSGYGYTF.

This rearrangement joins TRBV28 to TRBJ2-2; no clear D gene. The CDR3 runs 14 residues. Trimming shortened V by 3 bases and J by 0 bases, and 5 bases separated the two germline ends. The germline gives CDR1 MDHEN, CDR2 SYDVKM. This chain's CDR3 is CASSFPTNTGELFF. CDR3 bases: TGTGCCAGCAGTTTTCCCACGAACACCGGGGAGCTGTTTTTT.

The CDR3 spells CASSAIPGLAGLNEQFF. The CDR3 bases are TGTGCCAGCAGCGCTATACCGGGACTAGCGGGATTAAATGAGCAGTTCTTC. V is TRBV7-3 and J is TRBJ2-1; TRBD2 matches 13 bases. Germline loops: CDR1 SGHTA, CDR2 FQGTGA. V lost 5 bases to trimming and J lost 7 bases; unmatched junction nucleotides: 11. The CDR3 consists of 17 residues.

The chain links TRBV2 to TRBJ2-1; D tentatively reads TRBD1 or TRBD2 (5 bases each). V lost 9 bases and J lost 9, with 9 bases in between. The germline V gene has CDR1 SNHLY and CDR2 FYNNEI. The CDR3 consists of 10 residues. CDR3 region: CASGTGEQFF. The CDR3 nucleotides read TGTGCCAGTGGGACGGGTGAGCAGTTCTTC.

V and J are TRBV12-3 or TRBV12-4 and TRBJ1-2; D not certain. This CDR3 comprises 13 residues. V lost 5 bases and J 0 bases, leaving 7 bases between the germline ends. The CDR3 loop reads CASSVNPNYGYTF. Here the CDR3 DNA reads TGTGCCAGCAGTGTGAACCCTAACTATGGCTACACCTTC.

The genes are TRBV7-6 and TRBJ1-4; 10 nucleotides agree with TRBD1. The V and J ends lost 8 bases and 6 bases, in that order; junction bases with no gene match: 6. CDR1 is SGHVS, CDR2 FNYEAQ, per germline. The length of the CDR3 is 14 residues. This chain's CDR3 is CASATGTGDEKLFF. The CDR3 coding sequence is TGTGCCAGCGCAACCGGGACAGGGGATGAAAAACTGTTTTTT.

The chain couples TRBV27 to TRBJ2-7, with D hard to call. Trimming took off 4 bases at V and 4 bases at J, with 5 bases between the two ends. CDR3 length: 11 residues. CDR1 is MNHEY and CDR2 is SMNVEV in the germline V gene (reference sequence). In DNA, the CDR3 is TGTGCCAGCAGTTCACAATACGAGCAGTACTTC. This gives the protein CASSSQYEQYF.

This chain connects TRBV5-5 to TRBJ2-7; 7 nucleotides match TRBD1. The CDR3 loop spans 14 amino acids. Germline V gives CDR1 SGHKS, CDR2 YYEKEE (reference sequence). Trimming cost V 4 bases and J 3 bases; bases outside gene matches: 7. CDR3 residues: CASSVRDRSYEQYF. As DNA, the CDR3 is TGTGCCAGCAGCGTTCGGGACAGAAGCTACGAGCAGTACTTC.

V gene TRBV5-6 combines with J gene TRBJ2-2; D is ambiguous. The germline CDR1 and CDR2 sequences are SGHDT and YYEEEE. V dropped 4 bases and J dropped 0 bases, with 10 bases sitting between them. CDR3 size: 15 residues. For the CDR3, the DNA is TGTGCCAGCAGCCGTGTAGGGACGAACACCGGGGAGCTGTTTTTT. Amino acid sequence: CASSRVGTNTGELFF.

The V and J genes are TRBV7-3 and TRBJ1-2; no firm D call. This CDR3 spans 14 amino acids. Germline CDR1 reads SGHTA; CDR2 reads FQGTGA. V was pared by 1 base and J by 2 bases, with 8 bases between. CDR3 residues: CASSLNAGNYGYTF. As DNA, the CDR3 is TGTGCCAGCAGCTTAAACGCCGGAAACTATGGCTACACCTTC.

The count of this clone is one. This chain links TRBV30 with TRBJ1-5, with TRBD1 matching 7 bases. CDR1 is GTSNPN, CDR2 SVGIG, per germline (reference sequence). This CDR3 region has 16 residues. V lost 0 bases, J lost 1 base, and 6 bases stayed unmatched. The CDR3 nucleotides are TGTGCCTGGAGTGTAGAGGGGGCGGTCAGCAATCAGCCCCAGCATTTT. The encoded protein is CAWSVEGAVSNQPQHF.

J is TRBJ1-2 and V is TRBV4-2, with 7 bases matching TRBD1. There are 15 residues in the CDR3. Germline lookup yields CDR1 LGHNA and CDR2 YNFKEQ. Germline trimming cut 0 bases from V and 4 bases from J; bases unmatched to any gene: 5. The CDR3 coding sequence is TGTGCCAGCAGCCAAGACGACAGGGATACCTATGGCTACACCTTC. Translation: CASSQDDRDTYGYTF.

The chain couples TRBV20-1 to TRBJ2-5, with D possibly TRBD1 on 5 matching bases. CDR3 size: 11 residues. V was trimmed by 7 bases and J by 3 bases, leaving 9 bases between them. Germline CDR1 is DFQATT and CDR2 is SNEGSKA (reference sequence). CDR3 sequence reads: CSGQTEETQYF. Written as DNA, the CDR3 is TGCAGTGGACAGACCGAAGAGACCCAGTACTTC.